Listed below are T cell receptor beta chains from one sample, sequenced in a study of blood T cell repertoires in COVID-19. Measured with immunoSEQ multiplex PCR; TCRdb has only the in-frame clones, and not every one. The table has tens of thousands of clones, more than 70% seen once. Sequenced material: peripheral blood. These TCRs come from a human donor in a cohort sampled during active COVID-19. Both conserved end residues are part of each CDR3. The D gene is left open where the match is weak. Size is stated for part of the rows, as once, few or many counts, or as a class when the clone is expanded.

clone size,V gene,CDR3 length,D gene,J gene,CDR3 DNA,CDR3 protein
NA,TRBV5-1,15,NA,TRBJ2-1,TGCGCCAGCAGCTGGTGGGGAGACTCCTACAATGAGCAGTTCTTC,CASSWWGDSYNEQFF
once,TRBV19,15,NA,TRBJ1-5,TGTGCCAGTAGTATAGATGGAGGTAGCAATCAGCCCCAGCATTTT,CASSIDGGSNQPQHF
NA,TRBV7-2,17,TRBD1,TRBJ2-2,TGTGCCAGCAGCTCTGAGTACAGGGGCCCCAACACCGGGGAGCTGTTTTTT,CASSSEYRGPNTGELFF
NA,TRBV5-1,15,NA,TRBJ2-3,TGCGCCAGCAATAAAGCCGGGGATAGCACAGATACGCAGTATTTT,CASNKAGDSTDTQYF
NA,TRBV5-1,16,NA,TRBJ2-2,TGCGCCAGCAGCGATAGCGGACGATTGAACACCGGGGAGCTGTTTTTT,CASSDSGRLNTGELFF
NA,TRBV5-1,13,NA,TRBJ2-5,TGCGCCAGCAGCTATAATGTACAAGAGACCCAGTACTTC,CASSYNVQETQYF
few,TRBV9,12,NA,TRBJ2-4,TGTGCCAGCAGCCCCACGGGGAACATTCAGTACTTC,CASSPTGNIQYF
NA,TRBV19,15,TRBD1,TRBJ1-2,TGTGCCAGTAGTCCCGTCGGGACAGGTGTTTATGGCTACACCTTC,CASSPVGTGVYGYTF
NA,TRBV15,13,TRBD1,TRBJ2-5,TGTGCCACCAGCTCAGGGGGCGCGAAGACCCAGTACTTC,CATSSGGAKTQYF
NA,TRBV12-5,17,TRBD1,TRBJ2-2,TGTGCTAGTGGTTCTGACAGGGGGCGGTCCAACACCGGGGAGCTGTTTTTT,CASGSDRGRSNTGELFF
NA,TRBV4-2,18,TRBD2,TRBJ2-2,TGTGCCAGCAGCCAAGATCCCCTGCGGGGGGCCCACACCGGGGAGCTGTTTTTT,CASSQDPLRGAHTGELFF
NA,TRBV15,16,NA,TRBJ2-7,TGTGCCACCAGCAGAGATTGGCCGGGAGAAGGAGACGAGCAGTACTTC,CATSRDWPGEGDEQYF
many,TRBV7-9,16,NA,TRBJ2-3,TGTGCCAGCAGCTCTAGTGGTATTTGGCCGCCAGATACGCAGTATTTT,CASSSSGIWPPDTQYF
NA,TRBV7-2,15,TRBD1,TRBJ1-5,TGTGCCAGCAGCTTTACAGGGGCAAGCAATCAGCCCCAGCATTTT,CASSFTGASNQPQHF
NA,TRBV27,20,TRBD1,TRBJ1-6,TGTGCCAGCAGTTTACGAAACCCGGGACAGCTGAGCTCCTATAATTCACCCCTCCACTTT,CASSLRNPGQLSSYNSPLHF
once,TRBV9,14,NA,TRBJ2-7,TGTGCCAGCAGCGTAGGCAGCGGATCCTACGAGCAGTACTTC,CASSVGSGSYEQYF
NA,TRBV6-4,17,TRBD2,TRBJ2-1,TGTGCCAGCAGTGAGAGAGCGGGAGGTACTAGAAACAATGAGCAGTTCTTC,CASSERAGGTRNNEQFF
NA,TRBV18,13,TRBD1,TRBJ2-1,TGTGCCAGCTCACCAGACAGGGAAAGTGAGCAGTTCTTC,CASSPDRESEQFF
NA,TRBV9,14,TRBD2,TRBJ2-7,TGTGCCAGCAGCTCAGGACTAGCGGGGCTCGAGCAGTACTTC,CASSSGLAGLEQYF
NA,TRBV11-2,14,NA,TRBJ1-2,TGTGCCAGCAGCTTAGACAGGGATAACTATGGCTACACCTTC,CASSLDRDNYGYTF
NA,TRBV5-6,14,TRBD1,TRBJ2-3,TGTGCCAGCAGCTTCGGACAGGGGACAGATACGCAGTATTTT,CASSFGQGTDTQYF
NA,TRBV5-1,13,NA,TRBJ2-6,TGCGCCAGCCGCGATACTGGGGCCAACGTCCTGACTTTC,CASRDTGANVLTF
NA,TRBV7-2,16,TRBD1,TRBJ1-2,TGTGCCAGCAGCCCCGGAGGGACAGGGGCTAACTATGGCTACACCTTC,CASSPGGTGANYGYTF
NA,TRBV7-3,17,NA,TRBJ2-6,TGTGCCAGCAGCTTAAATCCGCCCGGGTCCGGGGCCAACGTCCTGACTTTC,CASSLNPPGSGANVLTF
NA,TRBV14,16,NA,TRBJ2-2,TGTGCCAGCAGACTCCTGACAGTTTCGAACACCGGGGAGCTGTTTTTT,CASRLLTVSNTGELFF
NA,TRBV19,15,TRBD2,TRBJ2-5,TGTGCCAGTAGTTCGACTAGCGGGAGAGCTGAGACCCAGTACTTC,CASSSTSGRAETQYF
NA,TRBV4-1,14,NA,TRBJ1-1,TGCGCCAGCAGCCAAGATCCGGGATACACTGAAGCTTTCTTT,CASSQDPGYTEAFF
NA,TRBV5-1,15,NA,TRBJ2-3,TGCGCCAGCAGCTTGGCAGGGGTCAACACAGATACGCAGTATTTT,CASSLAGVNTDTQYF
NA,TRBV18,15,NA,TRBJ1-1,TGTGCCAGCTCACCGACTTCTCAGGGGAACACTGAAGCTTTCTTT,CASSPTSQGNTEAFF
NA,TRBV19,12,NA,TRBJ1-1,TGTGCCAGTAGTTCCGGGGGGCCAGAAGCTTTCTTT,CASSSGGPEAFF
NA,TRBV5-4,15,NA,TRBJ2-5,TGTGCCAGCAGCTTGGAACGGCCAGGGTTGGGGACCCAGTACTTC,CASSLERPGLGTQYF
few,TRBV19,14,TRBD1,TRBJ1-1,TGTGCCAGTAACCCAGGGGGTTCGAACACTGAAGCTTTCTTT,CASNPGGSNTEAFF
NA,TRBV9,14,TRBD2,TRBJ2-3,TGTGCCAGCAGCGCGGGACTAGCGTCAGATACGCAGTATTTT,CASSAGLASDTQYF
few,TRBV4-2,15,NA,TRBJ2-1,TGTGCCAGCAGCCCTTTTAGCGGCTCTAACAATGAGCAGTTCTTC,CASSPFSGSNNEQFF
NA,TRBV6-5,14,NA,TRBJ2-2,TGTGCCAGCAGCACTGAACCAGGGACCGGGGAGCTGTTTTTT,CASSTEPGTGELFF
once,TRBV29-1,14,TRBD1,TRBJ2-7,TGCAGCGTCCTAGGGAAGGGACAGAAGAACGAGCAGTACTTC,CSVLGKGQKNEQYF
NA,TRBV18,16,NA,TRBJ2-1,TGTGCCAGCTCACCCCCCCAGCGGGCCTCCTACAATGAGCAGTTCTTC,CASSPPQRASYNEQFF
NA,TRBV19,16,TRBD1,TRBJ1-6,TGTGCCAGTAGTCCCCGGGACAGGGGGAGTAATTCACCCCTCCACTTT,CASSPRDRGSNSPLHF
NA,TRBV10-1,13,TRBD1,TRBJ2-2,TGCGCCAGCGGGACAGACAACACCGGGGAGCTGTTTTTT,CASGTDNTGELFF
NA,TRBV11-2,15,NA,TRBJ2-7,TGTGCCAGCAGCTTAATTTGGGACTTGTCCTACGAGCAGTACTTC,CASSLIWDLSYEQYF
few,TRBV5-1,16,TRBD2,TRBJ2-7,TGCGCCAGCAGCTTGTGGGGGACTAGCGACCCCTACGAGCAGTACTTC,CASSLWGTSDPYEQYF
NA,TRBV7-9,15,TRBD2,TRBJ2-1,TGTGCCAGCAGCTTAGTAGCGACTAGCGCCAATGAGCAGTTCTTC,CASSLVATSANEQFF
NA,TRBV3-1/TRBV3-2,15,NA,TRBJ2-3,TGTGCCAGCAGCCAAGTCGGGACTAGCACAGATACGCAGTATTTT,CASSQVGTSTDTQYF
NA,TRBV9,17,TRBD2,TRBJ2-2,TGTGCCAGCAGCGCCCGGCTGCGGGGGGGCGGCACCGGGGAGCTGTTTTTT,CASSARLRGGGTGELFF
NA,TRBV7-2,14,NA,TRBJ2-5,TGTGCCAGCAGCAGTCATCAGGGGAAAGAGACCCAGTACTTC,CASSSHQGKETQYF
NA,TRBV27,14,TRBD1,TRBJ2-7,TGTGCCAGCATATCCGCCGGGACAGGGAACGAGCAGTACTTC,CASISAGTGNEQYF
few,TRBV3-1/TRBV3-2,13,TRBD1,TRBJ1-2,TGTGCCAGCAGCCAGAACAGGGGGTATGGCTACACCTTC,CASSQNRGYGYTF
NA,TRBV6-1,14,TRBD1,TRBJ2-1,TGTGCCAGCAGTGAAGTTGGGGACAGAAGTAAGCAGTTCTTC,CASSEVGDRSKQFF
NA,TRBV3-1/TRBV3-2,15,NA,TRBJ2-4,TGTGCCAGCAGCCATTCAGTTCTAGCCAAAAACATTCAGTACTTC,CASSHSVLAKNIQYF